These 7 T cell receptor beta chains were sequenced from one sample in a study of Ad26.COV2.S vaccination and SARS-CoV-2 variants. Assay used: immunoSEQ multiplex PCR; TCRdb lists only in-frame clones, some missing. The sample has around 270,000 clones; around 88% are singletons. Sample treatment: about 20 received Ad26.COV2.S at low or high dose, single or two shots; roughly five received placebo; per-sample allocation not given. Repertoires come from day 63 after the first vaccine or placebo injection. Source: peripheral blood, taken in a trial of Ad26.COV2.S vaccine versus placebo. These TCRs come from a person between 18 and 60 years old who received the Ad26.COV2.S COVID-19 vaccine or a placebo.

This clone occurred once. The chain joins TRBV6-4 to TRBJ1-3; 8 nucleotides agree with TRBD1. The CDR3 loop spans 15 amino acids. Per germline, CDR1 MRHNA and CDR2 SNTAGT. Trimming removed 5 bases from V and 0 bases from J; junction bases left unmatched: 3. CDR3 sequence: CASSSGGSSGNTIYF. The CDR3 nucleotides read TGTGCCAGCAGTTCAGGGGGCAGCTCTGGAAACACCATATATTTT.

The chain is built from TRBV11-3 and TRBJ2-1, with TRBD2 matching over 12 bases. Germline-derived CDR1 and CDR2 are SGHNT and YENEEA. V trimming: 2 bases; J trimming: 4 bases; junction bases outside the gene matches: 0. The length of the CDR3 is 15 residues. The CDR3 nucleotides are TGTGCCAGCAGCTTAACTAGCGGGGGGTACAATGAGCAGTTCTTC. Its translation is CASSLTSGGYNEQFF.

The gene calls are TRBV27 and TRBJ1-2; TRBD1 matches at 8 bases. The junction had 6 bases not matched to a gene; V was cut back by 5 bases and J by 4 bases. The germline V gene encodes CDR1 MNHEY and CDR2 SMNVEV (reference sequence). The CDR3 extends over 14 amino acids. The CDR3 spells CASSPGQGIYGYTF. The CDR3 nucleotides are TGTGCCAGCAGTCCCGGACAGGGTATCTATGGCTACACCTTC.

The chain combines TRBV18 with TRBJ1-1, with D uncertain. The CDR3 is 13 amino acids. The germline gives CDR1 KGHSH, CDR2 LQKENI. The V and J ends lost 6 bases and 5 bases respectively, with 13 bases between them. CDR3 sequence: CASSASHGTEAFF. The CDR3 region has the DNA TGTGCCAGCTCCGCATCCCATGGAACTGAAGCTTTCTTT.

This sequence joins TRBV29-1 and TRBJ2-1; the match to TRBD2 covers 10 bases. Looked up from germline, CDR1 is SQVTM and CDR2 is ANQGSEA. CDR3 length: 15 amino acids. The trim removed 4 bases at V and 6 bases at J, leaving 9 bases unmatched. CDR3 nucleotides: TGCAGCGTTGGCCCCCACAGCGGGAGGGCCAATGAGCAGTTCTTC. Translation: CSVGPHSGRANEQFF.

The chain carries TRBV7-9 and TRBJ1-4; a possible D gene is TRBD1 (5 bases). Germline-derived CDR1 and CDR2 are SEHNR and FQNEAQ (reference sequence). V was cut by 5 bases and J by 7 bases, with 17 bases left in between. This CDR3 is built from 15 residues. CDR3 region: CASSRTGGVGEKLFF. The CDR3 DNA reads TGTGCCAGCAGCCGAACTGGGGGTGTGGGTGAAAAACTGTTTTTT. Filled out from reference TRBV7-9 and TRBJ1-4, the complete variable domain reads DTGVSQNPRHKITKRGQNVTFRCDPISEHNRLYWYRQTLGQGPEFLTYFQNEAQLEKSRLLSDRFSAERPKGSFSTLEIQRTEQGDSAMYLCASSRTGGVGEKLFFGSGTQLSVL.

This rearrangement joins TRBV24-1 to TRBJ2-5; TRBD1 agrees at 8 bases. Trimming at V came to 3 bases and at J to 5 bases, leaving 13 bases not matched to a gene. CDR1 is KGHDR and CDR2 is SFDVKD in the germline V gene. CDR3 length: 17 residues. The CDR3 loop is CATSDGAGTGNGETQYF. The CDR3 DNA reads TGTGCCACCAGTGATGGCGCCGGGACAGGTAACGGGGAGACCCAGTACTTC.